These 12 T cell receptor beta chains came from one sample sequenced in a study of T cell repertoires in cytomegalovirus infection. TCRdb itself ran the reads through MiXCR, one entry per CDR3 protein. This repertoire shows more than 500,000 distinct CDR3 sequences, about 17% found once; its top ten account for about 24%. Sequenced sample: CD8+ T cells from PBMCs. These receptors were taken from a human donor in good health (CMV status not recorded). Some clones in this sample may be carry-over from other donors' samples.

This clonotype has at least ten counts. The CDR3 region is CASSGNGNEQFF. The CDR3 bases are TGTGCCAGCAGTGGTAATGGAAATGAGCAGTTCTTC. V gene TRBV12-3 or TRBV12-4 combines with J gene TRBJ2-1, with no clear D. V lost 5 bases to trimming and J lost 7 bases, with 9 bases between them. CDR3 size: 12 residues.

The chain employs TRBV28 and TRBJ1-2; 8 positions agree with TRBD1. CDR1 and CDR2 (germline): MDHEN, SYDVKM. J lost 2 bases, V lost 4 bases, and 6 bases had no gene match. CDR3 length: 15 residues. CDR3 residues: CASSSLDRANYGYTF. CDR3 DNA: TGTGCCAGCAGTTCCCTGGACAGGGCCAACTATGGCTACACCTTC.

This clonotype was detected ten times or more. The rearrangement joins TRBV30 to TRBJ2-3; D ambiguous. V lost 0 bases and J 2 bases, leaving 9 bases between the germline ends. The CDR3 loop spans 14 amino acids. Germline loops: CDR1 GTSNPN, CDR2 SVGIG (reference sequence). This CDR3 is CAWSVIEFTDTQYF. CDR3 nucleotide sequence: TGTGCCTGGAGTGTAATAGAATTCACAGATACGCAGTATTTT.

In this sample, this clonotype turned up many times. The chain combines TRBV19 with TRBJ2-5; D gene uncertain. The CDR3 spans 9 residues. The germline V gene encodes CDR1 LNHDA and CDR2 SQIVND (reference sequence). The CDR3 sequence: CVLRETQYF. The CDR3 DNA reads TGTGTCCTTCGGGAGACCCAGTACTTC.

This clonotype was counted only a few times. V and J are TRBV29-1 and TRBJ2-1; D might be TRBD1 (7 bases). Looked up from germline, CDR1 is SQVTM and CDR2 is ANQGSEA. Trimming cost V 5 bases and J 9 bases, with 11 bases left between them. The CDR3 runs 11 residues. CDR3 sequence: CSVLRGVEQFF. CDR3 coding DNA: TGCAGCGTTCTCAGGGGGGTTGAGCAGTTCTTC.

This clonotype occurred many times. The chain is built from TRBV12-3 or TRBV12-4 and TRBJ2-5; TRBD2 is a possible D gene (6 bases). Between the trimmed V and J ends, which lost 6 bases and 2 bases, there was a span of 25 bases. This CDR3 contains 18 residues. The CDR3 here is CASSPSGVEGEGQETQYF. For the CDR3, the DNA is TGTGCCAGCAGCCCAAGCGGAGTGGAGGGAGAGGGGCAAGAGACCCAGTACTTC.

This clonotype turned up a few times. The V call is TRBV18, the J call TRBJ1-3; 7 bases are shared with TRBD1. V lost 2 bases and J lost 0; bases outside the gene matches: 4. Germline loops: CDR1 KGHSH, CDR2 LQKENI. The CDR3 has 16 residues. The CDR3 is CASSPWTGSSGNTIYF. The CDR3 DNA sequence: TGTGCCAGCTCACCATGGACAGGCAGCTCTGGAAACACCATATATTTT.

The chain employs TRBV5-6 and TRBJ2-7; D unclear. Trimming took off 1 base at V and 5 bases at J, with 7 bases between the two ends. CDR1 SGHDT and CDR2 YYEEEE come from the germline V gene. The CDR3 totals 12 residues. The CDR3 nucleotides are TGTGCCAGCAGCTTGAGTAGCCACGAGCAGTACTTC. Its translation is CASSLSSHEQYF.

This clonotype was seen a handful of times. J is TRBJ1-4 and V is TRBV5-5, with 10 positions matching TRBD1. The CDR3 sequence is 16 residues long. The V segment lost 5 bases and the J segment 6 bases; nucleotides outside the gene matches: 10. CDR1 SGHKS and CDR2 YYEKEE come from the germline V gene (reference sequence). The CDR3 protein is CASRPRDRGLDEKLFF. The CDR3 region has the DNA TGTGCCAGCAGACCCCGGGACAGGGGACTTGATGAAAAACTGTTTTTT.

To note about this clonotype: Relative to the germline gene, one junction end is altered; a read error may explain this. V and J are TRBV27 and TRBJ2-1; D may be TRBD2 (6 bases). The germline CDR1 and CDR2 sequences are MNHEY and SMNVEV (reference sequence). This CDR3 is built from 16 residues. CDR3 DNA: TGTTCCAGCAGTTTCGAGGGTAGCGGTATTTACAATGAGCAGTTCTTC. Translation gives CSSSFEGSGIYNEQFF.

This clonotype was detected ten times or more. The chain uses TRBV12-3 or TRBV12-4 and TRBJ1-1, with unresolved D. V lost 3 bases and J lost 4, with 12 bases in between. The CDR3 runs to 14 residues. The CDR3 loop reads CASSFPEGGTEAFF. CDR3 DNA: TGTGCCAGCAGTTTCCCTGAAGGAGGCACTGAAGCTTTCTTT.

This clonotype came up a few times. The genes are TRBV19 and TRBJ1-6; D perhaps matches TRBD1 (6 bases). The CDR3 is made up of 12 amino acids. V was pared by 3 bases and J by 11 bases, with 8 bases between. Germline-derived CDR1 and CDR2 are LNHDA and SQIVND (reference sequence). CDR3 nucleotide sequence: TGTGCCAGTAGTATGAAGGGGGCACCCCTCCACTTT. Translating gives CASSMKGAPLHF. Full variable domain (rest looked up from reference TRBV19 and TRBJ1-6): DGGITQSPKYLFRKEGQNVTLSCEQNLNHDAMYWYRQDPGQGLRLIYYSQIVNDFQKGDIAEGYSVSREKKESFPLTVTSAQKNPTAFYLCASSMKGAPLHFGNGTRLTVT.